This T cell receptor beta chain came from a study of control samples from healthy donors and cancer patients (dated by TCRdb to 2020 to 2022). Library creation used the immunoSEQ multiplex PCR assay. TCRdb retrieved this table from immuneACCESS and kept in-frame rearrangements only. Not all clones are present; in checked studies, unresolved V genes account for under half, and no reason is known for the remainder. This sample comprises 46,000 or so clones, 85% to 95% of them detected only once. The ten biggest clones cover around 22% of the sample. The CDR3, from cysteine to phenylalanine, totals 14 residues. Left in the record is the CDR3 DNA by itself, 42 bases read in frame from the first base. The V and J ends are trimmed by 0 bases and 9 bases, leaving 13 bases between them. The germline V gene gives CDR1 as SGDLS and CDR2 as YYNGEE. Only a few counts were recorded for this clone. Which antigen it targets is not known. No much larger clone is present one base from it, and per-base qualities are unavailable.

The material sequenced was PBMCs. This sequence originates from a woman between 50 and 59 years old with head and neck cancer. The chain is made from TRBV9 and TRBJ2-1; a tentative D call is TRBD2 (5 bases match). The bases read TGTGCCAGCAGCGTAGCTACTAGTATGGGTGAGCAGTTCTTC. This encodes CASSVATSMGEQFF.